Below are 16 T cell receptor beta chains sequenced from a single sample in a study of cytomegalovirus exposure and HLA in healthy donors. PCR used 60 Vbeta primers and 13 Jbeta primers. Generated by immunoSEQ multiplex PCR, the TCRdb table keeps only in-frame clones and is missing some. The sample shows over 55,000 clones, roughly 83% of them seen only once. Sequencing used PBMCs. These receptors were obtained from a man between 35 and 55 years old in good health and CMV-seronegative.

This rearrangement joins TRBV28 to TRBJ2-1; the match to TRBD2 covers 10 bases. The CDR3 is made up of 15 amino acids. V lost 5 bases to trimming and J lost 3 bases; unmatched junction nucleotides: 4. CDR1 is MDHEN and CDR2 is SYDVKM in the germline V gene. The CDR3 sequence is CASSPQRGGYNEQFF. CDR3 bases: TGTGCCAGCAGTCCTCAGCGGGGGGGCTACAATGAGCAGTTCTTC.

The genes are TRBV10-3 and TRBJ1-1, with 12 bases lining up with TRBD1. V dropped 7 bases and J dropped 10; count of bases not matched to a gene: 13. The CDR3 extends over 15 amino acids. The germline CDR1 and CDR2 sequences are ENHRY and SYGVKD. The CDR3 region is CAINILGQGASGAFF. CDR3 nucleotides: TGTGCCATCAATATTTTGGGACAGGGGGCTTCGGGAGCTTTCTTT.

V and J are TRBV9 and TRBJ2-3; a weak D match, TRBD2 (7 bases). This CDR3 is built from 16 residues. The germline V gene has CDR1 SGDLS and CDR2 YYNGEE. Trimming took 2 bases from V and 0 from J, leaving 13 bases between them. CDR3 nucleotides: TGTGCCAGCAGCGTGGGGGGGCGCGTCAGCACAGATACGCAGTATTTT. This encodes CASSVGGRVSTDTQYF.

The chain joins TRBV7-7 to TRBJ2-2; 8 positions agree with TRBD2. The CDR3 consists of 15 residues. After removal of 5 bases from V and 3 bases from J, the junction contained 5 bases not matched to a gene. The V gene's germline CDR1 is SSHAT and CDR2 FNYEAQ (reference sequence). For the CDR3, the DNA is TGTGCCAGCAGCAGTTCGGGGGGGGACACCGGGGAGCTGTTTTTT. Its protein is CASSSSGGDTGELFF.

The chain uses TRBV18 and TRBJ2-7; D is unresolved. V was cut by 3 bases and J by 6 bases, with 12 bases left in between. This CDR3 is 13 amino acids long. The germline V gene encodes CDR1 KGHSH and CDR2 LQKENI. CDR3 residues: CASSPDTTPEQYV. CDR3 nucleotides: TGTGCCAGCTCACCTGATACTACCCCCGAGCAGTACGTC.

This chain uses TRBV2 with TRBJ1-2; D is possibly TRBD1 (5 bases). Trimming shortened V by 6 bases and J by 4 bases, and 15 bases separated the two germline ends. Germline V gene lookup returns CDR1 SNHLY and CDR2 FYNNEI. CDR3 length: 14 residues. The CDR3 DNA reads TGTGCCAGCAGGGGGGGATCTGAGATCTATGGCTACACCTTC. It encodes CASRGGSEIYGYTF.

The V call is TRBV30, the J call TRBJ2-1; D gene ambiguous. Germline V CDR1 and CDR2: GTSNPN, SVGIG (reference sequence). V lost 1 base to trimming and J lost 4 bases, with 5 bases between them. The CDR3 length is 12 residues. The CDR3 region is CAWSEQYNEQFF. DNA of the CDR3: TGTGCCTGGAGTGAACAGTACAATGAGCAGTTCTTC. The whole variable domain, remainder taken from reference TRBV30 and TRBJ2-1, is SQTIHQWPATLVQPVGSPLSLECTVEGTSNPNLYWYRQAAGRGLQLLFYSVGIGQISSEVPQNLSASRPQDRQFILSSKKLLLSDSGFYLCAWSEQYNEQFFGPGTRLTVL.

This clone was recorded only once. V is TRBV7-9 and J is TRBJ2-3; D is perhaps TRBD1 (5 bases). Trimming left V 4 bases short and J 9 bases short, with 14 bases between. The length of the CDR3 is 13 residues. Germline values: CDR1 SEHNR, CDR2 FQNEAQ (reference sequence). CDR3 nucleotides: TGTGCCAGCAGCTCAGTGGGGCAAGGAACGCAGTATTTT. Translating gives CASSSVGQGTQYF.

The chain couples TRBV7-2 to TRBJ2-1; 7 bases agree with TRBD2. The trim removed 4 bases at V and 2 bases at J, leaving 8 bases unmatched. The CDR3 runs to 16 residues. Germline-derived CDR1 and CDR2 are SGHTA and FQGNSA. The CDR3 reads CASSSDLAAAYNEQFF. DNA of the CDR3: TGTGCCAGCAGCTCCGATCTAGCGGCCGCCTACAATGAGCAGTTCTTC.

This chain connects TRBV5-4 to TRBJ1-2; TRBD1 is a possible D gene (6 bases). The germline CDR1 and CDR2 sequences are SGHNT and YYREEE (reference sequence). Trimming cost V 4 bases and J 6 bases, with 13 bases left between them. There are 13 residues in the CDR3. The CDR3 protein is CASSPKTGNGYTF. The DNA for the CDR3 is TGTGCCAGCAGCCCCAAGACAGGAAATGGCTACACCTTC. The complete variable domain, with remaining parts taken from reference TRBV5-4 and TRBJ1-2, reads ETGVTQSPTHLIKTRGQQVTLRCSSQSGHNTVSWYQQALGQGPQFIFQYYREEENGRGNFPPRFSGLQFPNYSSELNVNALELDDSALYLCASSPKTGNGYTFGSGTRLTVV.

The gene calls are TRBV27 and TRBJ2-3; the D gene is possibly TRBD1 (6 bases). CDR1 and CDR2 from the germline V gene are MNHEY and SMNVEV (reference sequence). With 6 bases removed from V and 4 bases from J, the gap between germline ends came to 17 bases. This CDR3 is 15 amino acids long. CDR3 DNA: TGTGCCAGCAGGACCAAGGACAGAATAGCAGATACGCAGTATTTT. As protein: CASRTKDRIADTQYF.

This chain joins TRBV28 and TRBJ1-4, with TRBD1 as a possible D gene (6 bases). V dropped 6 bases and J dropped 4 bases, with 9 bases sitting between them. The CDR3 is 13 amino acids. Germline V gene lookup returns CDR1 MDHEN and CDR2 SYDVKM. The CDR3: CASRLQGNEKLFF. DNA of the CDR3: TGTGCCAGCAGATTACAGGGTAATGAAAAACTGTTTTTT.

This sequence joins TRBV5-6 and TRBJ1-2, with 11 bases that match TRBD1. Germline V gene lookup returns CDR1 SGHDT and CDR2 YYEEEE. J gave up 6 bases and V 0 bases, and 10 bases lay outside the gene matches. The CDR3 consists of 17 residues. The chain's CDR3 is CASSLERHGTGGHGYTF. The CDR3 bases are TGTGCCAGCAGCTTGGAGAGGCACGGGACAGGGGGGCATGGCTACACCTTC.

The chain employs TRBV11-2 and TRBJ1-1, with D unresolved. The V gene lost 5 bases and the J gene lost 6 bases, with 10 bases spanning the gap. Germline V lookup: CDR1 SGHAT, CDR2 FQNNGV. The CDR3 runs to 12 residues. The CDR3 here is CASSRGPSEAFF. CDR3 nucleotide sequence: TGTGCCAGCAGCCGAGGGCCTTCTGAAGCTTTCTTT.

This clone was counted a single time. This chain joins TRBV19 and TRBJ2-5; D unclear. Trimming stripped 8 bases from V and 0 bases from J, with 10 bases between. Per germline, CDR1 LNHDA and CDR2 SQIVND (reference sequence). The CDR3 extends over 13 amino acids. CDR3 residues: CASAVRYQETQYF. The CDR3 region has the DNA TGTGCCAGTGCAGTGAGGTACCAAGAGACCCAGTACTTC.

DNA of the CDR3: TGTGCCAGCAGCTTAGCGCGGGGACAGGGGTCGGCGGGAAACACCATATATTTT. Amino acids: CASSLARGQGSAGNTIYF. V usage is TRBV7-2 and J usage is TRBJ1-3; 10 nucleotides match TRBD1. The CDR3 sequence is 18 residues long. After removal of 0 bases from V and 4 bases from J, the junction contained 9 bases not matched to a gene. Germline CDR1 and CDR2: SGHTA and FQGNSA.